This T cell receptor beta chain was captured by sequencing in a study of regulatory T cells in long-lasting Graves disease. The CDR3 covers 16 residues. In germline, CDR1 is MGHDK, CDR2 SYGVNS. V lost 3 bases to trimming and J lost 1 base, with 15 bases between them. The time point: newly diagnosed GD, antithyroid drugs for less than 3 months. After RNA was extracted from PBMCs, the TCR library was made from it. This clonotype was observed a handful of times. Arm-PCR of CDR3 regions and iRepertoire HTBI primers were used to build TCR beta libraries. One entry per CDR3 protein results from TCRdb running MiXCR on the multiplex PCR reads. The data contain about 520,000 distinct CDR3 sequences, more than 10% of them singletons. Another study also made use of these data, one on T cells in Graves' hyperthyroidism and ophthalmopathy. This second report adds: Researchers report that a 13 V-J model separated ophthalmopathy from stable hyperthyroidism.

This chain connects TRBV25-1 to TRBJ2-5, with TRBD2 as a possible D gene (6 bases). Here the sequenced sample was peripheral blood mononuclear cells (PBMCs), taken at new diagnosis, from a patient treated with antithyroid drugs. This TCR came from a young woman with Graves disease. In DNA form, the CDR3 reads TGTGCCAGCAGTGAGGGATGGCTAGCGTCCCAAGAGACCCAGTACTTC. Translating gives CASSEGWLASQETQYF.